Presented here are 20 T cell receptor beta chains from one specimen sequenced in a study of OX40 agonist ivuxolimab in advanced cancers. Generated by immunoSEQ multiplex PCR, the TCRdb table keeps only in-frame clones and is missing some. Of 15,000 or so clones in the sample, just under 75% were seen once. The sequencing here drew on CD4+ or CD8+ T cells sorted from blood, taken in a trial of the OX40 agonist ivuxolimab. The source is an adult with an advanced solid tumor such as melanoma, head and neck, liver or kidney cancer.

The chain carries TRBV11-2 and TRBJ2-7; 14 bases map to TRBD2. The CDR3 totals 17 residues. Trimming took 1 base from V and 3 from J; bases not matched to a gene: 5. The germline CDR1 and CDR2 sequences are SGHAT and FQNNGV. The CDR3 DNA is TGTGCCAGCAGCTTAGCGACGGGACTAGCGGGAGTCTACGAGCAGTACTTC. Its translation is CASSLATGLAGVYEQYF.

The J gene is TRBJ2-5, the V gene TRBV7-3; TRBD2 aligns across 7 bases. This CDR3 has 14 residues. CDR1 is SGHTA, CDR2 FQGTGA, per germline. J gave up 3 bases and V 1 base, and 2 bases lay outside the gene matches. The CDR3 DNA reads TGTGCCAGCAGCTTAATCGCGGGAGAAGAGACCCAGTACTTC. Its protein is CASSLIAGEETQYF.

This chain connects TRBV7-8 to TRBJ2-4; TRBD2 might be the D (5 bases). Germline assignment: CDR1 SGHVS and CDR2 FQNEAQ. This CDR3 region has 16 residues. V lost 5 bases to trimming and J lost 3 bases, with 17 bases between them. Here the CDR3 reads CASSPEGTVGKNIQYF. CDR3 DNA: TGTGCCAGCAGCCCCGAGGGTACCGTTGGCAAAAACATTCAGTACTTC.

The chain carries TRBV29-1 and TRBJ1-3; TRBD1 is a possible D gene (5 bases). Germline CDR1 SQVTM, CDR2 ANQGSEA. CDR3 length: 13 residues. Trimming removed 3 bases at V and 2 bases at J, with 8 bases between. For the CDR3, the DNA is TGCAGCGTTGATGCAGGGACTGGAAACACCATATATTTT. This encodes CSVDAGTGNTIYF.

The V and J genes are TRBV6-6 and TRBJ2-7, with 9 positions matching TRBD2. Germline CDR1 MNHNY, CDR2 SVGAGI (reference sequence). The CDR3 extends over 14 amino acids. V trimming: 2 bases; J trimming: 4 bases; junction bases outside the gene matches: 3. As DNA, the CDR3 is TGTGCCAGCAGTTACGGCGGGAGGGGATACGAGCAGTACTTC. Amino acids: CASSYGGRGYEQYF.

The genes are TRBV6-6 and TRBJ2-7, with 8 bases matching TRBD1. The CDR3 covers 13 residues. Germline-derived CDR1 and CDR2 are MNHNY and SVGAGI (reference sequence). The V and J ends lost 7 bases and 2 bases, in that order; junction bases with no gene match: 4. The CDR3 nucleotides are TGTGCCAGCAAAACAGGGGGTACCTACGAGCAGTACTTC. Amino acids: CASKTGGTYEQYF.

The chain couples TRBV9 to TRBJ2-5; 7 bases are shared with TRBD2. CDR1 and CDR2 (germline): SGDLS, YYNGEE. The CDR3 spans 16 residues. V gave up 3 bases and J gave up 1 base; unmatched junction bases: 9. The CDR3 coding sequence is TGTGCCAGCAGCGAGTATGCCGGGACTACCCAAGAGACCCAGTACTTC. Its translation: CASSEYAGTTQETQYF.

The rearrangement joins TRBV5-6 to TRBJ2-7; D gene uncertain. This CDR3 is 14 amino acids long. Germline assignment: CDR1 SGHDT and CDR2 YYEEEE. Trimming took 0 bases from V and 3 from J, leaving 10 bases between them. The CDR3 loop is CASSLAGSYYEQYF. The CDR3 DNA sequence: TGTGCCAGCAGCTTGGCAGGCTCTTACTACGAGCAGTACTTC.

The CDR3, as DNA: TGTGCCAGCAGCCAGGGACTAGCGGGGGTTCGAACCTACAATGAGCAGTTCTTC. Its protein is CASSQGLAGVRTYNEQFF. The chain carries TRBV4-2 and TRBJ2-1; 14 nucleotides agree with TRBD2. Per the germline V gene, CDR1 is LGHNA and CDR2 is YNFKEQ. V was pared by 3 bases and J by 2 bases, with 6 bases of the junction left unmatched. The CDR3 is 18 residues long.

The V gene is TRBV25-1, the J gene TRBJ1-4, with 7 bases identical to TRBD1. This CDR3 is built from 15 residues. Germline V gene lookup returns CDR1 MGHDK and CDR2 SYGVNS. The junction had 12 bases not matched to a gene; V was cut back by 6 bases and J by 8 bases. CDR3 amino acids: CASSARGDYKEKLFF. The CDR3 nucleotides are TGTGCCAGCAGCGCCAGGGGGGACTATAAAGAAAAACTGTTTTTT.

The V call is TRBV7-9, the J call TRBJ2-1; TRBD2 might be the D (6 bases). The CDR3 loop spans 15 amino acids. Germline CDR1 reads SEHNR; CDR2 reads FQNEAQ (reference sequence). V lost 2 bases to trimming and J lost 5 bases, with 13 bases between them. The CDR3 loop reads CASSLLGTGDNEQFF. DNA for the CDR3: TGTGCCAGCAGCTTACTGGGGACTGGGGACAATGAGCAGTTCTTC.

This clone was counted between two and nine times. This chain's CDR3 is CASSLSVDNEQFF. CDR3 bases: TGTGCCAGCAGTTTGAGTGTTGACAATGAGCAGTTCTTC. This chain connects TRBV28 to TRBJ2-1; D ambiguous. Per germline, CDR1 MDHEN and CDR2 SYDVKM. The CDR3 loop spans 13 amino acids. V was shortened by 3 bases and J by 5 bases, with 8 bases between the two germline ends.

The chain uses TRBV7-9 and TRBJ2-7; maybe TRBD2 (6 bases). Germline assignment: CDR1 SEHNR and CDR2 FQNEAQ (reference sequence). V was shortened by 5 bases and J by 0 bases, with 14 bases between the two germline ends. CDR3 length equals 15 residues. The CDR3 here is CASSPRDGGSYEQYF. The CDR3 region has the DNA TGTGCCAGCAGCCCCAGAGACGGGGGCTCCTACGAGCAGTACTTC.

The chain uses TRBV11-1 and TRBJ2-7; 7 nucleotides match TRBD2. Germline CDR1 is SGHAT and CDR2 is FQDESV (reference sequence). Trimming cost V 5 bases and J 0 bases; bases outside gene matches: 13. This CDR3 comprises 17 residues. The CDR3 bases are TGTGCCAGCAGCCCCGTGTCCGCGGGAGCTACCTCCTACGAGCAGTACTTC. Its translation is CASSPVSAGATSYEQYF.

J is TRBJ1-5 and V is TRBV2; 9 nucleotides line up with TRBD1. CDR3 length: 16 amino acids. Looked up from germline, CDR1 is SNHLY and CDR2 is FYNNEI. The J segment lost 1 base and the V segment lost 2 bases, leaving 3 bases of the junction unmatched. CDR3 loop: CASSESDRGSNQPQHF. Written as DNA, the CDR3 is TGTGCCAGCAGTGAATCGGACAGGGGAAGCAATCAGCCCCAGCATTTT.

V is TRBV5-4 and J is TRBJ2-3, with D maybe TRBD2 (6 bases). The ends were cut back, 4 bases at V and 1 base at J, with 10 bases in the middle. This CDR3 has 14 amino acids. Germline assignment: CDR1 SGHNT and CDR2 YYREEE (reference sequence). The CDR3 reads CASSRRDGTDTQYF. CDR3 coding DNA: TGTGCCAGCAGCCGGCGGGATGGCACAGATACGCAGTATTTT.

The CDR3 sequence is CASSFRTGTSTDTQYF. For the CDR3, the DNA is TGTGCCAGCAGCTTTCGGACAGGGACTAGCACAGATACGCAGTATTTT. The rearrangement links TRBV7-6 to TRBJ2-3; 8 bases are a match to TRBD1. Germline V gene data show CDR1 as SGHVS and CDR2 as FNYEAQ. The CDR3 totals 16 residues. Losses at the gene ends were 3 bases for V and 0 bases for J; bases not matched to a gene: 5.

The V gene is TRBV27, the J gene TRBJ2-1; 11 bases fit TRBD2. The V and J ends lost 6 bases and 2 bases, in that order; junction bases with no gene match: 9. The germline V gene has CDR1 MNHEY and CDR2 SMNVEV (reference sequence). This CDR3 has 17 residues. The chain's CDR3 is CASSFGPTSGAYNEQFF. CDR3 nucleotides: TGTGCCAGCAGCTTTGGCCCGACTAGCGGGGCCTACAATGAGCAGTTCTTC.

CDR3 amino acids: CASSFDRGREQFF. In nucleotides, the CDR3 is TGTGCCAGCAGCTTTGACAGGGGGCGCGAGCAGTTCTTC. The chain couples TRBV11-2 to TRBJ2-1; 10 bases align to TRBD1. This CDR3 comprises 13 residues. CDR1 SGHAT and CDR2 FQNNGV come from the germline V gene. The J segment lost 10 bases and the V segment lost 3 bases, leaving 3 bases of the junction unmatched.

This rearrangement joins TRBV4-2 to TRBJ2-3; TRBD2 agrees at 10 bases. Germline CDR1 is LGHNA and CDR2 is YNFKEQ. CDR3 size: 19 residues. Germline trimming cut 1 base from V and 4 bases from J; bases unmatched to any gene: 14. CDR3 sequence (DNA): TGTGCCAGCAGCCAAGTTGATTCCGAAGTAGCGGGAGGATCAGATACGCAGTATTTT. This sequence encodes CASSQVDSEVAGGSDTQYF.